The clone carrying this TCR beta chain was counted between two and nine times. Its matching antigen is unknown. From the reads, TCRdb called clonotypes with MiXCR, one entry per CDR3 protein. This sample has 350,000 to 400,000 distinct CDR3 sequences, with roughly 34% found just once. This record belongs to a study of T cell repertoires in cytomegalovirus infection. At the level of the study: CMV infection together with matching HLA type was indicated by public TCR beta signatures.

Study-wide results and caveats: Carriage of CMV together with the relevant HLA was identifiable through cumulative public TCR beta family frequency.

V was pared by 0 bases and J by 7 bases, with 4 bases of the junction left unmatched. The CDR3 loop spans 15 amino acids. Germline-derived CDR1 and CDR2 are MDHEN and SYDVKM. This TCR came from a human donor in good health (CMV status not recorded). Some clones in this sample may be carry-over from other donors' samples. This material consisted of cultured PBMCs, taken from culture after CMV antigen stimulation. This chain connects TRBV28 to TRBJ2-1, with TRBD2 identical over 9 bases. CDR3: CASSLWLAGRNEQFF. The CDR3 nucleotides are TGTGCCAGCAGTTTATGGCTAGCGGGAAGAAATGAGCAGTTCTTC.